This T cell receptor beta chain was sequenced for a study of OX40 agonist ivuxolimab in advanced cancers. In the study overall: Each dose-escalation patient presented with hepatocellular carcinoma, melanoma, renal cell or head and neck cancer.

Points on this clone: What it binds is unknown.

Study conclusions and caveats: The CD4+ and CD8+ T cells in the blood had expanded clonally by week 6 at 0.1 to 3.0 mg/kg. Mean expanded clone counts were higher in CD8+ than CD4+ T cells.

Assay used: immunoSEQ multiplex PCR; TCRdb lists only in-frame clones, some missing. The table has 75,000 to 95,000 clones, about four fifths seen once. CDR3 length: 15 residues. The germline gives CDR1 GTSNPN, CDR2 SVGIG (reference sequence). V shed 2 bases, J shed 4 bases, and the junction held 8 bases outside the gene matches. This sequence was found in an adult with an advanced solid tumor such as melanoma, head and neck, liver or kidney cancer. J is TRBJ2-5 and V is TRBV30; 9 positions match TRBD2. This specimen consisted of CD4+ or CD8+ T cells sorted from blood, obtained in a trial of the OX40 agonist ivuxolimab. In nucleotides, the CDR3 is TGTGCCTGGAGTCGTCGCGGGGGGGCCCCAGAGACCCAGTACTTC. Translation: CAWSRRGGAPETQYF. Together with reference TRBV30 and TRBJ2-5, the CDR3 gives the full variable domain: SQTIHQWPATLVQPVGSPLSLECTVEGTSNPNLYWYRQAAGRGLQLLFYSVGIGQISSEVPQNLSASRPQDRQFILSSKKLLLSDSGFYLCAWSRRGGAPETQYFGPGTRLLVL.